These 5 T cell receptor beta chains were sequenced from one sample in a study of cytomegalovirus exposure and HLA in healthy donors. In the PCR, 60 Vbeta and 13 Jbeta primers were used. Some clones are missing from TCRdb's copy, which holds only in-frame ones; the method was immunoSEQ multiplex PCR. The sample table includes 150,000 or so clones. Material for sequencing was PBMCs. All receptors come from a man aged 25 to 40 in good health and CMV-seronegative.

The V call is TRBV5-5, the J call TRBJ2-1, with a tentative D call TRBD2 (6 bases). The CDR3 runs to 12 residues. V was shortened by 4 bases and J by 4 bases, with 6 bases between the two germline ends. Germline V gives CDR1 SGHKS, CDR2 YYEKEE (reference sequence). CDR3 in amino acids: CASSSGYNEQFF. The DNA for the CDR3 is TGTGCCAGCAGCAGCGGGTACAATGAGCAGTTCTTC. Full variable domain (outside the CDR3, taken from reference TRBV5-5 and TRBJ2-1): DAGVTQSPTHLIKTRGQQVTLRCSPISGHKSVSWYQQVLGQGPQFIFQYYEKEERGRGNFPDRFSARQFPNYSSELNVNALLLGDSALYLCASSSGYNEQFFGPGTRLTVL.

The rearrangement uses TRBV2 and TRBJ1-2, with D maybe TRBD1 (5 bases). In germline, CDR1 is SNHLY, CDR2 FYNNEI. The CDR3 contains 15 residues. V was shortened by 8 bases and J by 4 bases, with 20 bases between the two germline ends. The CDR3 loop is CASRQETVTTYGYTF. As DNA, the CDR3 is TGTGCCAGCCGCCAGGAGACAGTCACGACCTATGGCTACACCTTC.

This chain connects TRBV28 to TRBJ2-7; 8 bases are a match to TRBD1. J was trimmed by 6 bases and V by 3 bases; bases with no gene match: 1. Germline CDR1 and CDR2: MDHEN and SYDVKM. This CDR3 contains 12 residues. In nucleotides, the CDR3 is TGTGCCAGCAGTTTGGACAGGGCCGAGCAGTACTTC. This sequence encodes CASSLDRAEQYF. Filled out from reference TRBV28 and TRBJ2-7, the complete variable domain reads DVKVTQSSRYLVKRTGEKVFLECVQDMDHENMFWYRQDPGLGLRLIYFSYDVKMKEKGDIPEGYSVSREKKERFSLILESASTNQTSMYLCASSLDRAEQYFGPGTRLTVT.

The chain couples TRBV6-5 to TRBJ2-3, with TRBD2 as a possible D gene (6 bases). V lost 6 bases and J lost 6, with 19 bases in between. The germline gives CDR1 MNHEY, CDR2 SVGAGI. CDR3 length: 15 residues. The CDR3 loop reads CASSPGGGGRDTQYF. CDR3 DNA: TGTGCCAGCAGCCCCGGGGGTGGAGGCAGGGATACGCAGTATTTT.

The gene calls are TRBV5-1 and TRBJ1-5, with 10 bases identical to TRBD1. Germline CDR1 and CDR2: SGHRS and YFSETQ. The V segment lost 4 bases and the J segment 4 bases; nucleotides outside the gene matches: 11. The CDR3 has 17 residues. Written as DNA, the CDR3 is TGCGCCAGCAGCCCGGGGGACAGGGGATCCGCTAATCAGCCCCAGCATTTT. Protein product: CASSPGDRGSANQPQHF.